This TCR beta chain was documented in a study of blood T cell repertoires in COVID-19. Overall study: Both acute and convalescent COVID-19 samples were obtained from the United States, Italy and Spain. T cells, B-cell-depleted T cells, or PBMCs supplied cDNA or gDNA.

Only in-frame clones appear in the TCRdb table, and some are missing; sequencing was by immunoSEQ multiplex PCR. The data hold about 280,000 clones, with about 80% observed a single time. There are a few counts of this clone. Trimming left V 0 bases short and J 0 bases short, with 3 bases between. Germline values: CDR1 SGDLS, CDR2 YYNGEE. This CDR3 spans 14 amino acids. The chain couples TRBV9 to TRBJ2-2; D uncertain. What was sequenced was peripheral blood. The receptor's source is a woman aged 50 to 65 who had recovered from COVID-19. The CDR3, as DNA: TGTGCCAGCAGCGTAGACTCGAACACCGGGGAGCTGTTTTTT. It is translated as CASSVDSNTGELFF.